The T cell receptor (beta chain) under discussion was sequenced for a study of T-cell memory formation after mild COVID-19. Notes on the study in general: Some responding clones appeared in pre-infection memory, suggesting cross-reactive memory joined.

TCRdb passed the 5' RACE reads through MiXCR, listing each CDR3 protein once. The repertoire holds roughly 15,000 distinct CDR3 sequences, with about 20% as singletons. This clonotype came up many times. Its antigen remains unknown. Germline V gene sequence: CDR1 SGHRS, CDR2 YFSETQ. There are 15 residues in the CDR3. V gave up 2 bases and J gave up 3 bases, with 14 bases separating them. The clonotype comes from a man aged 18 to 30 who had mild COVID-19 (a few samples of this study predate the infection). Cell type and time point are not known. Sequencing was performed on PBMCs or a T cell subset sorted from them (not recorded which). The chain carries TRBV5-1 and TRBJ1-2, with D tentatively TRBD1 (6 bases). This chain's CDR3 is CASSFTGGAYYGYTF. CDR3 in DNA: TGCGCCAGCAGCTTTACGGGGGGCGCATACTATGGCTACACCTTC.